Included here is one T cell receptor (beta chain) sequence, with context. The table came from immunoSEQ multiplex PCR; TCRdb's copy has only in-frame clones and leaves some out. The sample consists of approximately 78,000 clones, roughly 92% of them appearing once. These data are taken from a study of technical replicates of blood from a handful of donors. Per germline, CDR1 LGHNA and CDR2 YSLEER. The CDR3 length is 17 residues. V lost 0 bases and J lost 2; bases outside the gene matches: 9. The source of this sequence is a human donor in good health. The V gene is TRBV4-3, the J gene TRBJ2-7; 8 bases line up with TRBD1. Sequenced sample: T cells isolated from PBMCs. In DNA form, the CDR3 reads TGCGCCAGCAGCCAAGACCGGGACAGGAGCGGAGCCTACGAGCAGTACTTC. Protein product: CASSQDRDRSGAYEQYF.